The entry that follows covers one TCR beta chain sequence. Its matching antigen is unknown. The sample is drawn from a study of cytomegalovirus exposure and HLA in healthy donors. Whole-study results and caveats: There were some public TCRs occurring in many donors, but most TCR sequences were rare.

The PCR was carried out with 60 Vbeta primers and 13 Jbeta primers. TCRdb's table, derived via immunoSEQ multiplex PCR, lists solely in-frame clones and lacks some. The profile covers 90,000 to 120,000 clones, with 77% appearing a single time and about 4.3% taken by the ten largest. The source material was PBMCs. The TCR sequence derives from a male donor in good health and CMV-seronegative.

As DNA, the CDR3 is TGCGCCAGCAGCTTATCAGTTCCAGATACGCAGTATTTT. Amino acid sequence: CASSLSVPDTQYF. The rearrangement joins TRBV5-1 to TRBJ2-3, with D unclear. Germline lookup yields CDR1 SGHRS and CDR2 YFSETQ. The V gene lost 2 bases and the J gene lost 4 bases, with 8 bases spanning the gap. The CDR3 runs 13 residues. The full variable domain, rest sourced from reference TRBV5-1 and TRBJ2-3, is KAGVTQTPRYLIKTRGQQVTLSCSPISGHRSVSWYQQTPGQGLQFLFEYFSETQRNKGNFPGRFSGRQFSNSRSEMNVSTLELGDSALYLCASSLSVPDTQYFGPGTRLTVL.